This T cell receptor beta chain came from a study of blood T cell repertoires in COVID-19. Overall study: Whether acute or convalescent, the COVID-19 samples came from the United States, Italy and Spain. Sources were T cells, B-cell-depleted T cells, or PBMCs; the material itself was cDNA or gDNA.

The CDR3 runs 14 residues. CDR1 and CDR2 (germline): KGHDR, SFDVKD. V was shortened by 5 bases and J by 5 bases, with 9 bases between the two germline ends. Recruited during active infection, patients (from Seattle) were subsequently followed longitudinally. This clone was found once. Assay: immunoSEQ multiplex PCR; the TCRdb copy retains only in-frame clones and omits some. The sample lists 200,000 to 250,000 clones, 80% to 90% occurring once. The sample was peripheral blood. The chain joins TRBV24-1 to TRBJ1-6; D unclear. This clonotype was sampled from a man younger than 45 with COVID-19, enrolled during active disease. The CDR3 nucleotides read TGTGCCACCAGTGGAGTCCCAAATAATTCACCCCTCCACTTT. Translating it yields CATSGVPNNSPLHF.